This T cell receptor beta chain comes out of a study of post-analysis software for immune sequencing data. At the level of the study: The disease courses spanned relapsing-remitting, secondary progressive and progressive-relapsing forms of multiple sclerosis.

Incorporated into the TCR beta cDNA libraries were unique molecular identifiers, which served to reduce PCR and sequencing biases. One entry per CDR3 protein, called by TCRdb with MiXCR from the PCR reads. The table shows about 770,000 distinct CDR3 sequences, with roughly 50% occurring only once. Study-wide results and limits: Samples from one preparation batch, clustered by F measure, grouped strongly together. A few TRBV segments occurring more often in patients than controls included TRBV5-6, TRBV5-1 and TRBV20-1. Controls had significantly higher normalized Chao1 diversity than multiple sclerosis patients.

Deletions cut 1 base from V and 2 bases from J, with 18 bases between. The length of the CDR3 is 17 residues. Per the germline V gene, CDR1 is MNHEY and CDR2 is SVGEGT. This clonotype appeared a few times. Its antigen is as yet unknown. The sample taken for sequencing was blood. V gene TRBV6-2 or TRBV6-3 combines with J gene TRBJ2-7, with a weak D call TRBD2 (6 bases). The TCR was taken from a girl aged 10 to 17 with multiple sclerosis. CDR3 residues: CASSYYLSGTRAYEQYF. CDR3 bases: TGTGCCAGCAGTTACTACCTTAGCGGCACTCGCGCCTACGAGCAGTACTTC.